These 27 T cell receptor beta chains originate from one sample sequenced in a study of T cell responses to AZD1222 COVID-19 vaccine. Sequenced by immunoSEQ multiplex PCR; TCRdb stores in-frame clones only, minus some. The sample lists approximately 100,000 clones; 90% to 95% were seen once. The source was peripheral blood, collected on day 0 of AZD1222 vaccination. The receptors originated from an adult in good health.

This chain links TRBV5-4 with TRBJ1-4; maybe TRBD1 (6 bases). Germline lookup yields CDR1 SGHNT and CDR2 YYREEE (reference sequence). The CDR3 sequence is 15 residues long. The ends were cut back, 3 bases at V and 7 bases at J, with 16 bases in the middle. As DNA, the CDR3 is TGTGCCAGCAGCTCGGAATGGGGGCAGGGTGAAAAACTGTTTTTT. This sequence encodes CASSSEWGQGEKLFF.

This clone was seen only a few times. The chain has TRBV7-9 and TRBJ2-4; weak D call: TRBD2 (7 bases). The CDR3 is 16 residues long. V shed 4 bases and J shed 0 bases, with 13 bases lying between them. CDR1 is SEHNR, CDR2 FQNEAQ, per germline (reference sequence). CDR3 nucleotide sequence: TGTGCCAGCAGCTCAGGGGAGGGGATAGCCAAAAACATTCAGTACTTC. Protein sequence: CASSSGEGIAKNIQYF. Full variable domain (remainder filled in from reference TRBV7-9 and TRBJ2-4): DTGVSQNPRHKITKRGQNVTFRCDPISEHNRLYWYRQTLGQGPEFLTYFQNEAQLEKSRLLSDRFSAERPKGSFSTLEIQRTEQGDSAMYLCASSSGEGIAKNIQYFGAGTRLSVL.

This chain links TRBV6-2 or TRBV6-3 with TRBJ2-1, with 8 bases matching TRBD1. Trimming removed 3 bases from V and 7 bases from J; junction bases left unmatched: 17. The CDR3 sequence is 18 residues long. The germline V gene has CDR1 MNHEY and CDR2 SVGEGT. CDR3 region: CASSYYPRTGTLANEQFF. The DNA of the CDR3 is TGTGCCAGCAGTTATTACCCCCGGACAGGGACTTTAGCGAATGAGCAGTTCTTC.

The chain recombines TRBV30 with TRBJ1-3, with no clear D. The CDR3 is made up of 15 amino acids. The germline V gene has CDR1 GTSNPN and CDR2 SVGIG (reference sequence). V gave up 4 bases and J gave up 0 bases, with 13 bases separating them. DNA of the CDR3: TGTGCCTGGATATTACCCTCCGGCTCTGGAAACACCATATATTTT. The encoded protein is CAWILPSGSGNTIYF.

J is TRBJ2-3 and V is TRBV7-2, with TRBD1 as a possible D gene (6 bases). Germline CDR1 SGHTA, CDR2 FQGNSA. The CDR3 runs 16 residues. Trimming took off 1 base at V and 6 bases at J, with 17 bases between the two ends. The CDR3 sequence is CASSLVGTRPFDTQYF. The CDR3 nucleotides are TGTGCCAGCAGCTTAGTAGGGACACGGCCATTTGATACGCAGTATTTT.

The chain uses TRBV4-1 and TRBJ2-5; TRBD2 aligns across 7 bases. V lost 4 bases to trimming and J lost 5 bases; unmatched junction nucleotides: 7. Looked up from germline, CDR1 is MGHRA and CDR2 is YSYEKL. This CDR3 has 14 amino acids. In DNA form, the CDR3 reads TGCGCCAGCAGCCTCCCCGGACTAGTTGAGACCCAGTACTTC. Its translation is CASSLPGLVETQYF.

This clone was observed a single time. The chain is built from TRBV30 and TRBJ1-2; 9 bases match TRBD1. In germline, CDR1 is GTSNPN, CDR2 SVGIG (reference sequence). The trim removed 3 bases at V and 6 bases at J, leaving 14 bases unmatched. This CDR3 comprises 16 residues. The CDR3 region has the DNA TGTGCCTGGAGGCCGGGACAGGGTGAGGGCGGTCATGGCTACACCTTC. Amino acid sequence: CAWRPGQGEGGHGYTF.

This chain links TRBV30 with TRBJ1-6; 11 bases fit TRBD1. CDR1 and CDR2 from the germline V gene are GTSNPN and SVGIG (reference sequence). CDR3 length equals 18 residues. With V trimmed by 0 bases and J by 5 bases, 9 bases remained unmatched. CDR3 bases: TGTGCCTGGAGTGTACAAGGACAGGGGGCATGGAATAATTCACCCCTCCACTTT. Translating it yields CAWSVQGQGAWNNSPLHF.

V usage is TRBV27 and J usage is TRBJ1-2; D is possibly TRBD1 (6 bases). Trimming took off 7 bases at V and 6 bases at J, with 24 bases between the two ends. The CDR3 spans 16 residues. CDR1 is MNHEY, CDR2 SMNVEV, per germline (reference sequence). This CDR3 reads CASTQFAVVSGDGYTF. Here the CDR3 DNA reads TGTGCCAGCACCCAATTCGCAGTTGTTTCAGGGGATGGCTACACCTTC.

The table lists this clone with a count of one. The J gene is TRBJ1-3, the V gene TRBV3-1 (or the pseudogene TRBV3-2), with D unresolved. CDR1 is LGHDT, CDR2 YNNKEL, per germline (reference sequence). The CDR3 contains 14 residues. V was clipped by 5 bases and J by 3 bases, with 11 bases between them. The chain's CDR3 is CASSYEAVGNTIYF. Here the CDR3 DNA reads TGTGCCAGCAGCTACGAGGCGGTTGGAAACACCATATATTTT.

This chain connects TRBV2 to TRBJ2-2; 7 bases fit TRBD1. Germline V CDR1 and CDR2: SNHLY, FYNNEI. V lost 8 bases and J lost 2; bases outside the gene matches: 5. This CDR3 has 14 amino acids. In DNA, the CDR3 is TGTGCCAGCCTAGGACAGGCAAACACCGGGGAGCTGTTTTTT. Its translation is CASLGQANTGELFF.

The chain recombines TRBV5-6 with TRBJ1-2; 8 positions match TRBD1. Germline V gene lookup returns CDR1 SGHDT and CDR2 YYEEEE. The CDR3 has 13 residues. Losses at the gene ends were 5 bases for V and 4 bases for J; bases not matched to a gene: 4. This chain's CDR3 is CASRDRGSYGYTF. The CDR3 DNA follows: TGTGCCAGCAGAGACAGGGGCAGCTATGGCTACACCTTC.

J is TRBJ1-2 and V is TRBV7-2, with 9 bases aligning to TRBD1. Unmatched junction bases numbered 13, after V lost 6 bases and J lost 8 bases. Looked up from germline, CDR1 is SGHTA and CDR2 is FQGNSA. The length of the CDR3 is 15 residues. Written as DNA, the CDR3 is TGTGCCAGCAGATTGGGACAGGGAGGCTATTGGGGCTACACCTTC. This sequence encodes CASRLGQGGYWGYTF.

V and J are TRBV19 and TRBJ2-7; tentative D call: TRBD1 (6 bases). V lost 3 bases and J 2 bases, leaving 14 bases between the germline ends. The CDR3 is 15 residues long. Looked up from germline, CDR1 is LNHDA and CDR2 is SQIVND (reference sequence). This CDR3 reads CASSMRQGSPYEQYF. In DNA, the CDR3 is TGTGCCAGTAGTATGCGCCAGGGGAGTCCCTACGAGCAGTACTTC. Full variable domain (missing parts from reference TRBV19 and TRBJ2-7): DGGITQSPKYLFRKEGQNVTLSCEQNLNHDAMYWYRQDPGQGLRLIYYSQIVNDFQKGDIAEGYSVSREKKESFPLTVTSAQKNPTAFYLCASSMRQGSPYEQYFGPGTRLTVT.

V is TRBV7-2 and J is TRBJ1-1, with 9 bases that match TRBD1. Germline CDR1 reads SGHTA; CDR2 reads FQGNSA. V lost 5 bases, J lost 3 bases, and 7 bases stayed unmatched. The CDR3 consists of 15 residues. CDR3: CASSEQGARDTEAFF. CDR3 bases: TGTGCCAGCAGCGAACAGGGGGCGCGGGACACTGAAGCTTTCTTT.

This chain's CDR3 is CAISVQIANYGYTF. The CDR3 nucleotides read TGTGCCATCAGTGTCCAGATTGCTAACTATGGCTACACCTTC. The chain employs TRBV10-3 and TRBJ1-2; D uncertain. CDR1 ENHRY and CDR2 SYGVKD come from the germline V gene. V shed 4 bases and J shed 0 bases, with 9 bases lying between them. The CDR3 contains 14 residues.

In its sample, this clone was seen once. The V gene is TRBV29-1, the J gene TRBJ1-1; D is unclear. V dropped 4 bases and J dropped 1 base, with 13 bases sitting between them. CDR3 length equals 14 residues. The germline V gene encodes CDR1 SQVTM and CDR2 ANQGSEA. Written as DNA, the CDR3 is TGCAGCGTTGCCCAGGACCTCCAGAACACTGAAGCTTTCTTT. This gives the protein CSVAQDLQNTEAFF.

The CDR3 DNA sequence: TGTGCCAGCAGCCCCCGCCAAGGGACAGGGCTAGAGACCCAGTACTTC. It specifies CASSPRQGTGLETQYF. The chain recombines TRBV9 with TRBJ2-5; 9 positions match TRBD1. Germline CDR1 and CDR2: SGDLS and YYNGEE. The CDR3 runs to 16 residues. Trimming cost V 4 bases and J 4 bases; bases outside gene matches: 11.

This clone showed up just a few times. The gene calls are TRBV4-3 and TRBJ2-2, with a weak D call TRBD1 (6 bases). Germline V gene lookup returns CDR1 LGHNA and CDR2 YSLEER. V shed 4 bases and J shed 7 bases, with 13 bases lying between them. This CDR3 comprises 14 residues. CDR3 nucleotide sequence: TGCGCCAGCAGCCTCACAGGGTGGGTCGGGGAGCTGTTTTTT. Its protein is CASSLTGWVGELFF.

V gene TRBV5-1 combines with J gene TRBJ2-3; D is unresolved. V gave up 4 bases and J gave up 0 bases, with 12 bases separating them. The CDR3 spans 15 residues. Germline V gene sequence: CDR1 SGHRS, CDR2 YFSETQ. This CDR3 is CASSPDRASTDTQYF. The CDR3 region has the DNA TGCGCCAGCAGCCCGGACCGGGCTAGCACAGATACGCAGTATTTT. The whole variable domain, remainder taken from reference TRBV5-1 and TRBJ2-3, is KAGVTQTPRYLIKTRGQQVTLSCSPISGHRSVSWYQQTPGQGLQFLFEYFSETQRNKGNFPGRFSGRQFSNSRSEMNVSTLELGDSALYLCASSPDRASTDTQYFGPGTRLTVL.

The J gene is TRBJ1-1, the V gene TRBV28; 7 positions agree with TRBD1. Germline CDR1 and CDR2: MDHEN and SYDVKM. CDR3 length: 14 amino acids. The trim removed 7 bases at V and 7 bases at J, leaving 12 bases unmatched. In DNA form, the CDR3 reads TGTGCCAGCACCTCTGGAGGGGGCAGGGGTGAAGCTTTCTTT. Translated: CASTSGGGRGEAFF.

In its sample, this clone was seen once. The genes are TRBV7-8 and TRBJ2-5; no clear D gene. The CDR3 has 14 amino acids. Germline V lookup: CDR1 SGHVS, CDR2 FQNEAQ. V lost 5 bases and J lost 5, with 15 bases in between. CDR3 protein: CASSASRVVETQYF. In nucleotides, the CDR3 is TGTGCCAGCAGCGCAAGTCGGGTCGTGGAGACCCAGTACTTC.

This chain connects TRBV19 to TRBJ1-5, with 8 bases matching TRBD1. V lost 3 bases, J lost 11 bases, and 15 bases stayed unmatched. CDR3 length: 16 amino acids. Germline V gene lookup returns CDR1 LNHDA and CDR2 SQIVND (reference sequence). The CDR3 protein is CASSMSSGQVNRAQHF. The CDR3 nucleotides are TGTGCCAGTAGTATGAGTTCGGGACAGGTTAATCGGGCCCAGCATTTT.

In its sample, this clone was seen a few times. The V gene is TRBV30, the J gene TRBJ2-7; D is possibly TRBD1 (6 bases). The CDR3 length is 13 residues. Germline lookup yields CDR1 GTSNPN and CDR2 SVGIG (reference sequence). V lost 3 bases and J lost 6, with 15 bases in between. The CDR3, as DNA: TGTGCCTGGAGCGGTCAGGGGTCGGGCGAGCAGTACTTC. The encoded protein is CAWSGQGSGEQYF.

The chain uses TRBV5-1 and TRBJ2-2; D call uncertain. V gave up 3 bases and J gave up 1 base, with 7 bases separating them. The CDR3 has 14 residues. CDR1 and CDR2 from the germline V gene are SGHRS and YFSETQ. CDR3 in amino acids: CASSSGRNTGELFF. DNA for the CDR3: TGCGCCAGCAGCTCAGGACGGAACACCGGGGAGCTGTTTTTT. The full variable domain, completed using reference TRBV5-1 and TRBJ2-2, is KAGVTQTPRYLIKTRGQQVTLSCSPISGHRSVSWYQQTPGQGLQFLFEYFSETQRNKGNFPGRFSGRQFSNSRSEMNVSTLELGDSALYLCASSSGRNTGELFFGEGSRLTVL.

This rearrangement joins TRBV15 to TRBJ2-3; 15 nucleotides agree with TRBD2. Germline CDR1 is LNHNV and CDR2 is YYDKDF (reference sequence). The junction had 9 bases not matched to a gene; V was cut back by 6 bases and J by 2 bases. The CDR3 extends over 18 amino acids. CDR3 amino acids: CATRTGGLAGGFTDTQYF. In DNA, the CDR3 is TGTGCCACCAGGACTGGGGGACTAGCGGGGGGCTTCACAGATACGCAGTATTTT.

The J gene is TRBJ2-5, the V gene TRBV3-1 (or the pseudogene TRBV3-2); D is uncertain. CDR1 is LGHDT and CDR2 is YNNKEL in the germline V gene (reference sequence). The CDR3 consists of 13 residues. Trimming shortened V by 1 base and J by 1 base, and 4 bases separated the two germline ends. The CDR3 reads CASSQGGQETQYF. For the CDR3, the DNA is TGTGCCAGCAGCCAAGGGGGCCAAGAGACCCAGTACTTC.